These 8 T cell receptor beta chains were all obtained from the same sample, sequenced in a study of T-cell reconstitution after alpha-beta-depleted transplantation in children. Preparation of the TCRbeta library was carried out with unique molecular identifiers. TCRdb ran MiXCR on the PCR reads and lists one entry per CDR3 protein. The sample has about 510,000 distinct CDR3 sequences, about an eighth seen once. Sequencing used PBMCs, mostly from graft donor cells, obtained 180 days after TCRalphabeta/CD19-depleted stem cell transplant. The receptors originated from a female patient between 2 and 10 years old who had a stem cell transplant for aplastic anemia, so the T cells may come from the graft donor.

This clonotype was seen ten or more times. The chain employs TRBV5-1 and TRBJ1-3; D might be TRBD1 (5 bases). Trimming pared 4 bases from V and 0 bases from J, leaving 14 bases between. CDR3 length equals 16 residues. The V gene's germline CDR1 is SGHRS and CDR2 YFSETQ. CDR3 bases: TGCGCCAGCAGCCCCTCGGGACCCTTCTCTGGAAACACCATATATTTT. Amino acids: CASSPSGPFSGNTIYF.

This clonotype was recorded at least ten times. The chain uses TRBV6-5 and TRBJ2-3; possibly TRBD2 for D (6 bases). The V end was cut by 6 bases, the J end by 4 bases, with 11 bases between. Germline CDR1 and CDR2: MNHEY and SVGAGI. The CDR3 has 13 residues. The CDR3 region is CASSRGKPDTQYF. Written as DNA, the CDR3 is TGTGCCAGCAGCCGCGGGAAGCCAGATACGCAGTATTTT.

This clonotype occurred a few times. The gene calls are TRBV20-1 and TRBJ1-1; TRBD1 matches 9 bases. Germline CDR1 is DFQATT and CDR2 is SNEGSKA (reference sequence). V lost 6 bases, J lost 4 bases, and 6 bases stayed unmatched. The CDR3 is 13 residues long. The CDR3 sequence: CSAGDRVSTEAFF. The CDR3 region has the DNA TGCAGTGCGGGGGACAGGGTAAGCACTGAAGCTTTCTTT.

The chain links TRBV10-2 to TRBJ1-5; a weak D match, TRBD1 (5 bases). Germline V gene data show CDR1 as WSHSY and CDR2 as SAAADI. CDR3 length: 14 residues. Trimming left V 7 bases short and J 4 bases short, with 14 bases between. The CDR3 spells CASTRDGLNQPQHF. CDR3 nucleotides: TGCGCCAGCACTCGGGACGGATTAAATCAGCCCCAGCATTTT.

The chain is built from TRBV19 and TRBJ2-2; 7 bases agree with TRBD1. Germline CDR1 is LNHDA and CDR2 is SQIVND (reference sequence). The V segment lost 7 bases and the J segment 3 bases; nucleotides outside the gene matches: 8. This CDR3 comprises 15 residues. In DNA form, the CDR3 reads TGTGCCAGTACGGATCGACAGGGTTACACCGGGGAGCTGTTTTTT. It codes for CASTDRQGYTGELFF.

This clonotype was observed a handful of times. CDR3 coding DNA: TGTGCCAGCAGCTTCGGTAGCGGGGGGGGCACAGATACGCAGTATTTT. Its protein is CASSFGSGGGTDTQYF. The V call is TRBV6-1, the J call TRBJ2-3; 11 nucleotides line up with TRBD2. The ends lost 6 bases at V and 1 base at J; junction bases unmatched: 6. The germline gives CDR1 MNHNS, CDR2 SASEGT. This CDR3 has 16 residues.

This clonotype was recorded at least ten times. The chain links TRBV4-3 to TRBJ2-5; TRBD2 might be the D (6 bases). This CDR3 is built from 16 residues. Trimming removed 1 base from V and 0 bases from J, with 12 bases in between. CDR1 is LGHNA and CDR2 is YSLEER in the germline V gene. Here the CDR3 DNA reads TGCGCCAGCAGCCAAGGATTCCGGGACTACCAAGAGACCCAGTACTTC. Amino acids: CASSQGFRDYQETQYF.

This clonotype was picked up many times. V usage is TRBV29-1 and J usage is TRBJ2-5; the D gene is possibly TRBD2 (5 bases). In germline, CDR1 is SQVTM, CDR2 ANQGSEA. The V and J ends lost 3 bases and 1 base respectively, with 12 bases between them. This CDR3 comprises 14 residues. CDR3 protein: CSVDSAAAQETQYF. The CDR3 coding sequence is TGCAGCGTTGATAGCGCGGCAGCCCAAGAGACCCAGTACTTC.